The rows below give T cell receptor beta chains drawn from one sample of a study of Ad26.COV2.S vaccination and SARS-CoV-2 variants. TCRdb's table, derived via immunoSEQ multiplex PCR, lists solely in-frame clones and lacks some. The sample has about 140,000 clones, 80% to 90% seen once. The sequenced sample was peripheral blood, obtained after recovery from COVID-19. The source is a human donor who had recovered from COVID-19. CDR3s include the opening cysteine and the closing phenylalanine or tryptophan. Each record gives: V gene, clone size, CDR3 length, D gene, J gene, CDR3 protein, CDR3 DNA. The D gene is left open where the match is weak. Size tells how often a clone was seen (once, few, many) or the class of an expanded clone, and some rows leave it out.

>TRBV9|-|14|TRBD2|TRBJ2-3
CASSVDGGADTQYF
TGTGCCAGCAGCGTAGACGGGGGGGCAGATACGCAGTATTTT
>TRBV29-1|once|11|-|TRBJ2-7
CSVTDTYEQYF
TGCAGCGTTACGGATACCTACGAGCAGTACTTC
>TRBV7-9|-|15|-|TRBJ2-7
CASSPPRLGTYEQYF
TGTGCCAGCAGCCCTCCCCGATTGGGGACATACGAGCAGTACTTC
>TRBV7-2|once|16|TRBD1|TRBJ2-2
CASSPHRDRGGGELFF
TGTGCCAGCAGCCCGCACCGGGACAGGGGGGGCGGGGAGCTGTTTTTT
>TRBV14|-|11|TRBD1|TRBJ1-1
CASSLDREAFF
TGTGCCAGCAGTCTGGACAGGGAAGCTTTCTTT
>TRBV28|-|15|TRBD1|TRBJ1-5
CASSSPGQGGQPQHF
TGTGCCAGCAGCTCCCCGGGACAGGGCGGGCAGCCCCAGCATTTT
>TRBV10-1|-|14|-|TRBJ1-1
CASSEGQLNTEAFF
TGCGCCAGCAGTGAGGGACAACTTAACACTGAAGCTTTCTTT
>TRBV14|-|17|-|TRBJ2-3
CASSQDSTSPSTDTQYF
TGTGCCAGCAGCCAAGATAGTACTAGCCCGAGCACAGATACGCAGTATTTT
>TRBV18|-|15|TRBD1|TRBJ2-5
CASSPTGTAQETQYF
TGTGCCAGCTCACCGACCGGGACAGCACAAGAGACCCAGTACTTC
>TRBV18|-|12|-|TRBJ1-4
CASSPGGEKLFF
TGTGCCAGCTCACCAGGTGGCGAAAAACTGTTTTTT
>TRBV19|-|15|-|TRBJ2-1
CASSIDGQLYNEQFF
TGTGCCAGTAGTATAGATGGACAGCTATACAATGAGCAGTTCTTC
>TRBV11-2|-|17|TRBD1|TRBJ1-2
CASSLGAGTGGRYGYTF
TGTGCCAGCAGCTTAGGCGCTGGGACAGGGGGCAGGTATGGCTACACCTTC
>TRBV6-5|-|15|TRBD1|TRBJ1-4
CASSPLGTANEKLFF
TGTGCCAGCAGTCCACTCGGGACAGCAAATGAAAAACTGTTTTTT
>TRBV6-2/TRBV6-3|-|16|-|TRBJ1-1
CASSYPRGPLNTEAFF
TGTGCCAGCAGTTACCCCAGAGGACCTCTGAACACTGAAGCTTTCTTT
>TRBV30|-|13|-|TRBJ2-1
CAWSVPGDNEQFF
TGTGCCTGGAGTGTTCCGGGGGACAATGAGCAGTTCTTC
>TRBV7-9|-|16|TRBD1|TRBJ2-7
CASSLTGTGSFYEQYF
TGTGCCAGCAGCTTAACTGGGACAGGGTCTTTTTACGAGCAGTACTTC
>TRBV27|-|16|TRBD1|TRBJ1-3
CASRSTGAPSGNTIYF
TGTGCCAGCAGGTCCACAGGGGCGCCTAGCGGAAACACCATATATTTT
>TRBV29-1|-|10|-|TRBJ2-7
CSVGDYEQYF
TGCAGCGTCGGGGACTACGAGCAGTACTTC
>TRBV5-6|-|14|-|TRBJ2-3
CASSSGLRTDTQYF
TGTGCCAGCAGCTCGGGACTTCGCACAGATACGCAGTATTTT
>TRBV5-7|-|17|-|TRBJ1-4
CASRCGWESTRNEKLFF
TGTGCCAGCAGATGTGGGTGGGAATCAACCCGAAATGAAAAACTGTTTTTT
>TRBV19|-|15|TRBD1|TRBJ1-1
CASSIDVGQPFDAFF
TGTGCCAGTAGTATAGACGTGGGACAGCCCTTCGACGCTTTCTTT
>TRBV14|once|15|-|TRBJ2-1
CASSRGGGLPNEQFF
TGTGCCAGCAGCCGGGGAGGGGGGTTACCCAATGAGCAGTTCTTC
>TRBV28|-|15|-|TRBJ2-1
CASSLHPAHGNEQFF
TGTGCCAGCAGTTTGCACCCAGCCCATGGCAATGAGCAGTTCTTC
>TRBV18|-|17|-|TRBJ2-2
CASSSSGPKVDTGELFF
TGTGCCAGCTCATCCTCTGGCCCTAAGGTAGACACCGGGGAGCTGTTTTTT
>TRBV30|-|13|-|TRBJ1-3
CARAGSSGNTIYF
TGTGCCCGAGCCGGGTCCTCTGGAAACACCATATATTTT
>TRBV29-1|-|14|-|TRBJ1-2
CSVAHSTSNYGYTF
TGCAGCGTTGCCCACTCGACGTCTAACTATGGCTACACCTTC
>TRBV11-2|-|13|TRBD1|TRBJ1-2
CASSSGTGDGYTF
TGTGCCAGCAGCTCCGGGACAGGCGATGGCTACACCTTC
>TRBV18|-|15|TRBD1|TRBJ1-6
CASSFGQGDNSPLHF
TGTGCCAGCTCATTCGGACAGGGGGACAATTCACCCCTCCACTTT
>TRBV28|-|16|-|TRBJ2-7
CASSLITVSGENEQYF
TGTGCCAGCAGTCTTATTACCGTCTCGGGGGAAAACGAGCAGTACTTC
>TRBV7-9|-|13|-|TRBJ2-1
CASSPETTVEQFF
TGTGCCAGCAGCCCCGAAACGACGGTTGAGCAGTTCTTC
>TRBV25-1|-|15|-|TRBJ2-4
CASSELMGAKNIQYF
TGTGCCAGCAGTGAATTGATGGGAGCCAAAAACATTCAGTACTTC
>TRBV19|-|13|TRBD1|TRBJ2-1
CASSTPQGPQQFF
TGTGCCAGTAGTACCCCACAGGGGCCGCAGCAGTTCTTC
>TRBV28|-|13|-|TRBJ2-7
CASSPGTIDEQYF
TGTGCCAGCAGTCCCGGGACCATCGACGAGCAGTACTTC
>TRBV5-6|-|16|TRBD2|TRBJ2-7
CASSLGPRGAQYEQYF
TGTGCCAGCAGCTTGGGTCCGCGGGGGGCCCAATACGAGCAGTACTTC
>TRBV6-2/TRBV6-3|-|15|-|TRBJ1-1
CASSPDQYMNTEAFF
TGTGCCAGCAGTCCAGATCAGTACATGAACACTGAAGCTTTCTTT
>TRBV10-1|-|14|-|TRBJ2-4
CASSSDGAKNIQYF
TGCGCCAGCAGTTCGGACGGGGCCAAAAACATTCAGTACTTC
>TRBV24-1|-|13|-|TRBJ1-1
CATSELDRPQAFF
TGTGCCACCAGTGAATTAGACCGACCCCAAGCTTTCTTT